These T cell receptor beta chains were read from a single sample in a study of T-cell memory formation after mild COVID-19. MiXCR, run by TCRdb on the 5' RACE reads, gives a single entry per CDR3 protein. The sample has about 350,000 distinct CDR3 sequences, roughly 15% seen once. Material for sequencing was PBMCs or a T cell subset sorted from them (not recorded which). These receptors originate from a man aged 18 to 30 who had mild COVID-19 (a few samples of this study predate the infection). Cell type and time point are not known. Each CDR3 is given with its conserved first and last residue. The D gene is left open where the match is weak. Some rows have no size entry. The others give once, few or many, or a class for an expanded clone.

CDR3aa,CDR3nt,d_gene,v_gene,j_gene,abundance
CASRYPVNYRDEQFF,TGTGCCAGCAGGTACCCCGTCAATTACCGTGATGAGCAGTTCTTC,-,TRBV6-2/TRBV6-3,TRBJ2-1,-
CAGLAEAYQETQYF,TGTGCCGGTTTAGCGGAAGCCTACCAAGAAACCCAGTACTTC,-,TRBV2,TRBJ2-5,few
CASSYSSTAEAFF,TGTGCCAGCAGTTACTCGTCGACAGCCGAAGCTTTCTTT,-,TRBV6-6,TRBJ1-1,-
CASSLSRGELFF,TGTGCCAGCAGCTTGAGCCGGGGGGAGCTGTTTTTT,-,TRBV5-5,TRBJ2-2,few
CASSLMRGGPVKPSTDTQYF,TGTGCCAGCAGTTTAATGCGGGGGGGCCCCGTAAAGCCGAGCACAGATACGCAGTATTTT,TRBD2,TRBV7-2,TRBJ2-3,once
CASSQARGGRVDTQYF,TGCGCCAGCAGCCAAGCACGCGGGGGGCGTGTAGATACGCAGTATTTT,TRBD2,TRBV4-1,TRBJ2-3,few
CASSLSQNINTIYF,TGTGCCAGCAGCTTATCGCAGAATATTAACACCATATATTTT,-,TRBV7-9,TRBJ1-3,few
CASSERSANYGYTF,TGTGCCAGCAGTGAAAGGTCCGCCAACTATGGCTACACCTTC,-,TRBV2,TRBJ1-2,-
CASSSGAGMVSEAFF,TGTGCCAGCAGTTCCGGGGCAGGGATGGTTAGTGAAGCTTTCTTT,-,TRBV6-2/TRBV6-3,TRBJ1-1,-
CASSPRGGFTGELFF,TGCGCCAGCAGCCCGCGGGGGGGATTCACCGGGGAGCTGTTTTTT,TRBD2,TRBV4-1,TRBJ2-2,few
CASSPSPGTGDEQYF,TGCGCCAGCAGCCCTAGCCCAGGGACAGGGGACGAGCAGTACTTC,TRBD1,TRBV4-1,TRBJ2-7,-
CASSPPRAAQGEQFF,TGTGCCAGCAGCCCCCCCCGGGCCGCACAAGGGGAGCAGTTCTTC,-,TRBV7-8,TRBJ2-1,few
CARASGGAWDEQYF,TGTGCCAGGGCTAGCGGGGGCGCCTGGGACGAGCAGTACTTC,TRBD2,TRBV2,TRBJ2-7,few
CASSSGLTTDTQYF,TGCGCCAGCAGCTCGGGACTAACGACAGATACGCAGTATTTT,TRBD2,TRBV5-1,TRBJ2-3,few
CASSWDRGSGANVLTF,TGTGCCAGCAGTTGGGACAGGGGCTCCGGGGCCAACGTCCTGACTTTC,TRBD1,TRBV6-2/TRBV6-3,TRBJ2-6,few
CSVARDENYGYTF,TGCAGCGTTGCCAGGGACGAAAACTATGGCTACACCTTC,-,TRBV29-1,TRBJ1-2,-
CSARPGLRAPLHF,TGCAGTGCTAGACCGGGGTTAAGGGCACCCCTCCACTTT,-,TRBV20-1,TRBJ1-6,-
CASSQERSGYEQYF,TGCGCCAGCAGCCAAGAACGGTCGGGGTACGAGCAGTACTTC,-,TRBV4-3,TRBJ2-7,few
CAWSVLSAPGADTQYF,TGTGCCTGGAGTGTACTGTCGGCCCCCGGAGCAGATACGCAGTATTTT,-,TRBV30,TRBJ2-3,-